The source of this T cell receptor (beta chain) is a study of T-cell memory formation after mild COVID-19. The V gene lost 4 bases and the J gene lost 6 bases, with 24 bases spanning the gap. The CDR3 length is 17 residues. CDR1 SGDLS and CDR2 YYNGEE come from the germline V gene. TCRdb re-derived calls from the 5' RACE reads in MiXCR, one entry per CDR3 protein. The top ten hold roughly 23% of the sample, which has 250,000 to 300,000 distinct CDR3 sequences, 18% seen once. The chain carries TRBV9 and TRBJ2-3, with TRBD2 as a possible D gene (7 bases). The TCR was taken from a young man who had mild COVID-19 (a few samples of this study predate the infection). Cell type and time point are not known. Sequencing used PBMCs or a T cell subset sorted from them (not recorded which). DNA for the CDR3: TGTGCCAGCAGCCCTAACCGGGGGGCCAGTACCGGCGATACGCAGTATTTT. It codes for CASSPNRGASTGDTQYF. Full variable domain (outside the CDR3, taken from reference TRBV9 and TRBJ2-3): DSGVTQTPKHLITATGQRVTLRCSPRSGDLSVYWYQQSLDQGLQFLIQYYNGEERAKGNILERFSAQQFPDLHSELNLSSLELGDSALYFCASSPNRGASTGDTQYFGPGTRLTVL.